These 3 T cell receptor beta chains were sequenced from one sample in a study of T cell repertoires in ileal Crohn's disease. The method was immunoSEQ multiplex PCR; TCRdb's version includes in-frame clones alone and lacks a portion of them. The sample shows several thousand clones, around 86% of them seen only once. The specimen sequenced was ileal tissue. These receptors all come from an adult with Crohn's disease.

This clone has just a few counts. V gene TRBV18 combines with J gene TRBJ1-1, with 9 bases matching TRBD1. The CDR3 is made up of 11 amino acids. The V segment lost 6 bases and the J segment 11 bases; nucleotides outside the gene matches: 4. CDR1 KGHSH and CDR2 LQKENI come from the germline V gene. The CDR3, as DNA: TGTGCCAGCTCTAACAGGGGGCCTGCTTTCTTT. It is translated as CASSNRGPAFF.

V and J are TRBV7-2 and TRBJ1-2; D perhaps matches TRBD1 (6 bases). The CDR3 spans 14 residues. Germline V CDR1 and CDR2: SGHTA, FQGNSA. The V and J ends lost 5 bases and 2 bases respectively, with 12 bases between them. CDR3 amino acids: CASSQDRSNYGYTF. CDR3 nucleotide sequence: TGTGCCAGCAGCCAAGACAGGTCCAACTATGGCTACACCTTC.

This rearrangement joins TRBV28 to TRBJ2-3, with D possibly being TRBD2 (5 bases). The CDR3 sequence is 15 residues long. V was cut by 10 bases and J by 3 bases, with 20 bases left in between. Germline V gene sequence: CDR1 MDHEN, CDR2 SYDVKM. This CDR3 reads CATHTSSTGTDTQYF. In DNA form, the CDR3 reads TGTGCCACCCATACATCGTCCACGGGAACAGATACGCAGTATTTT.